A single sample gave rise to the 4 T cell receptor beta chains below, sequenced in a study of T cell responses to AZD1222 COVID-19 vaccine. Sequenced by immunoSEQ multiplex PCR; TCRdb stores in-frame clones only, minus some. The sample contains tens of thousands of clones, 90% of which appear only once. This specimen consisted of peripheral blood, obtained on day 0 of AZD1222 vaccination. All receptors come from an adult in good health.

This chain links TRBV12-3 or TRBV12-4 with TRBJ2-5; 9 bases align to TRBD2. There are 13 residues in the CDR3. With V trimmed by 6 bases and J by 4 bases, 3 bases remained unmatched. CDR3 sequence reads: CASRNSGGETQYF. The CDR3 bases are TGTGCCAGCAGGAATAGCGGGGGAGAGACCCAGTACTTC.

The rearrangement links TRBV3-1 (or the pseudogene TRBV3-2) to TRBJ1-4, with a weak D call TRBD1 (5 bases). The CDR3 extends over 15 amino acids. Germline lookup yields CDR1 LGHDT and CDR2 YNNKEL (reference sequence). Trimming shortened V by 4 bases and J by 5 bases, and 14 bases separated the two germline ends. The CDR3 DNA follows: TGTGCCAGCAGCCGGTTAGGGGTTATGAATGAAAAACTGTTTTTT. It is translated as CASSRLGVMNEKLFF.

The chain recombines TRBV7-2 with TRBJ2-5; D is unresolved. V was trimmed by 1 base and J by 1 base, leaving 10 bases between them. Germline CDR1 reads SGHTA; CDR2 reads FQGNSA. The CDR3 is made up of 15 amino acids. The CDR3 loop is CASSLGYTVQETQYF. In nucleotides, the CDR3 is TGTGCCAGCAGCTTAGGGTACACTGTCCAAGAGACCCAGTACTTC.

The V and J genes are TRBV2 and TRBJ2-2; D is undetermined. V shed 6 bases and J shed 3 bases, with 8 bases lying between them. Germline CDR1 is SNHLY and CDR2 is FYNNEI. This CDR3 has 13 residues. In DNA form, the CDR3 reads TGTGCCAGCAGCGTCTCCTACACCGGGGAGCTGTTTTTT. Amino acid sequence: CASSVSYTGELFF.